This T cell receptor (beta chain) was captured by sequencing in a study of shared clonotypes between healthy human individuals. Positive CCR7 selection of CD45RO-negative cells yielded the naive CD8 cells, and terminally differentiated effector memory CD45RA+ cells were excluded. Sequencing was performed with immunoSEQ multiplex PCR; in TCRdb, only in-frame clones are kept and a portion is missing. In the table there are millions of clones, approximately 94% of which are singletons. The V end was cut by 6 bases, the J end by 5 bases, with 8 bases between. This CDR3 has 11 amino acids. CDR1 and CDR2 (germline): WNHNN, SYGVQD (reference sequence).

Sequences were obtained from naive CD8+ T cells from PBMCs. V usage is TRBV10-1 and J usage is TRBJ2-7, with D maybe TRBD1 (5 bases). The sequence derives from a young man in good health. Some clones in this sample may be carry-over from other donors' samples. The CDR3 nucleotides read TGCGCCAGCAGCCAGGGTAACGAGCAGTACTTC. Amino acids: CASSQGNEQYF.